This passage covers 12 T cell receptor beta chains from one sample sequenced in a study of T cells in Graves' hyperthyroidism and ophthalmopathy (dated by TCRdb to the late 2010s). The receptor library was made with multiplex PCR. Sequenced on an Illumina HiSeq 2000. The TCR beta CDR3 regions were amplified from the RNA transcripts. The first round of RT-PCR for the TCR CDR3 was performed with the HTBI primer set and the Qiagen OneStep RT-PCR kit. Through fastp at Q25 and MiXCR, TCRdb rebuilt clones from the public reads, retaining in-frame beta chains. One record per CDR3 amino acid sequence lists the most common genes and DNA. The sample data list almost 350,000 distinct CDR3 sequences, and 15% to 20% of these were observed just once. The ten largest clonotypes hold 15% to 19% of the sample. The sample consisted of blood. The receptor source for this set is a woman aged 40 to 55 with Graves' ophthalmopathy.

V and J are TRBV28 and TRBJ1-1; 8 positions agree with TRBD1. V gave up 6 bases and J gave up 7 bases; unmatched junction bases: 10. The CDR3 has 14 residues. Germline CDR1 and CDR2: MDHEN and SYDVKM. The CDR3 is CASSHYRGWVEAFF. CDR3 DNA: TGTGCCAGCAGCCATTACAGGGGGTGGGTTGAAGCTTTCTTT.

This clonotype showed up many times. This sequence joins TRBV20-1 and TRBJ2-2, with TRBD2 matching over 10 bases. The trim removed 5 bases at V and 3 bases at J, leaving 3 bases unmatched. CDR3 length: 14 residues. Germline V gives CDR1 DFQATT, CDR2 SNEGSKA (reference sequence). For the CDR3, the DNA is TGCAGTGCTTCTCTAGCGGGGGACACCGGGGAGCTGTTTTTT. This translates into CSASLAGDTGELFF.

This clonotype was recorded once. The rearrangement links TRBV6-1 to TRBJ2-5; D assignment may be TRBD1 or TRBD2 (5 bases each). This CDR3 region has 16 residues. Germline loops: CDR1 MNHNS, CDR2 SASEGT. V was shortened by 4 bases and J by 2 bases, with 17 bases between the two germline ends. The CDR3 sequence: CASSVLSGGGQETQYF. The CDR3 coding sequence is TGTGCCAGCAGTGTCTTGTCTGGGGGTGGGCAAGAGACCCAGTACTTC.

Many counts were recorded for this clonotype. The chain carries TRBV30 and TRBJ1-2; D possibly corresponds to TRBD1 (5 bases). Trimming shortened V by 0 bases and J by 5 bases, and 19 bases separated the two germline ends. The CDR3 covers 16 residues. Germline values: CDR1 GTSNPN, CDR2 SVGIG (reference sequence). CDR3 nucleotides: TGTGCCTGGAGTGTACGGTCCGGGGGGACCAGATATGGCTACACCTTC. It yields the protein CAWSVRSGGTRYGYTF.

This clonotype was counted many times. The chain joins TRBV20-1 to TRBJ2-7; D is unclear. Between the trimmed V and J ends, which lost 5 bases and 2 bases, there was a span of 16 bases. The germline V gene has CDR1 DFQATT and CDR2 SNEGSKA (reference sequence). The CDR3 length is 14 residues. The CDR3 nucleotides are TGCAGTGCTCCCTCAGAGCCTCGCACCTACGAGCAGTACTTC. Its translation is CSAPSEPRTYEQYF.

This clonotype was recorded once. The CDR3 coding sequence is TGTGCCACCAGTGATAGTCTCCAGGCTCGCAATCAGCCCCAGCATTTT. Amino acids: CATSDSLQARNQPQHF. The chain combines TRBV24-1 with TRBJ1-5; D not certain. Germline assignment: CDR1 KGHDR and CDR2 SFDVKD. The CDR3 runs 16 residues. V was cut by 3 bases and J by 2 bases, with 13 bases left in between.

In this sample, this clonotype turned up many times. The chain couples TRBV11-1 to TRBJ2-3, with 7 bases that match TRBD2. Germline CDR1 SGHAT, CDR2 FQDESV (reference sequence). V was clipped by 4 bases and J by 2 bases; unmatched bases: 15. The CDR3 totals 18 residues. CDR3: CASSSAGWLRGYTDTQYF. The CDR3 DNA follows: TGTGCCAGCAGCTCGGCGGGTTGGCTGCGGGGGTACACAGATACGCAGTATTTT.

The sample holds many counts of this clonotype. J is TRBJ2-7 and V is TRBV12-3 or TRBV12-4; 9 bases are a match to TRBD1. CDR3 length: 20 amino acids. The ends lost 3 bases at V and 2 bases at J; junction bases unmatched: 20. This CDR3 is CASSFRSWTGAGGGTYEQYF. The CDR3 bases are TGTGCCAGCAGTTTTAGGAGCTGGACAGGGGCGGGCGGGGGTACCTACGAGCAGTACTTC.

The chain combines TRBV10-3 with TRBJ2-7; 9 positions agree with TRBD1. J lost 2 bases, V lost 2 bases, and 4 bases had no gene match. The CDR3 is 15 amino acids. Germline loops: CDR1 ENHRY, CDR2 SYGVKD. The CDR3 here is CAISETGTGPYEQYF. CDR3 DNA sequence: TGTGCCATCAGTGAGACCGGGACAGGGCCCTACGAGCAGTACTTC.

There are many counts of this clonotype. This chain uses TRBV28 with TRBJ1-5; no firm D call. The CDR3 sequence is 12 residues long. The germline V gene has CDR1 MDHEN and CDR2 SYDVKM. V was cut by 6 bases and J by 7 bases, with 10 bases left in between. The CDR3, as DNA: TGTGCCAGCAGAACAAATGCCCAGCCCCAGCATTTT. It encodes CASRTNAQPQHF.

This clonotype turned up a few times. This chain connects TRBV11-2 to TRBJ2-7; 7 nucleotides agree with TRBD1. The CDR3 totals 17 residues. In germline, CDR1 is SGHAT, CDR2 FQNNGV. The V gene end was trimmed by 2 bases and the J gene end by 4 bases; junction bases not matched to a gene: 14. CDR3: CASSLQRQGSKAYEQYF. The CDR3 DNA reads TGTGCCAGCAGCTTACAAAGACAGGGTTCAAAAGCTTACGAGCAGTACTTC.

In regard to this clonotype: Possible read error: a much larger clone is one base away. The chain couples TRBV7-2 to TRBJ1-2; a weak D match, TRBD1 (5 bases). CDR3 length: 15 residues. In germline, CDR1 is SGHTA, CDR2 FQGNSA. The CDR3 loop reads CASSFPGVTNDGYTF. The DNA for the CDR3 is TGTGCCAGCAGCTTTCCGGGGGTTACTAACGATGGCTACACCTTC. The variable domain in full, with the rest retrieved from reference TRBV7-2 and TRBJ1-2, is GAGVSQSPSNKVTEKGKDVELRCDPISGHTALYWYRQSLGQGLEFLIYFQGNSAPDKSGLPSDRFSAERTGGSVSTLTIQRTQQEDSAVYLCASSFPGVTNDGYTFGSGTRLTVV.